The entry below gives a single T cell receptor beta chain sequence along with its context. This record belongs to a study of blood T cell repertoires in COVID-19. Background on the study: Sample material is recorded as cDNA or gDNA derived from T cells, B-cell-depleted T cells, or PBMCs.

Produced via immunoSEQ multiplex PCR; TCRdb's table is partial and in-frame only. The sample includes about 170,000 clones, 85% to 90% of them seen just once. This TCR came from a woman older than 75 in a cohort sampled during active or convalescent COVID-19. The source material was peripheral blood.

CDR3 protein: CASSIGDSRGSQYF. In nucleotides, the CDR3 is TGTGCCAGTAGTATAGGGGACAGTCGGGGGAGCCAGTACTTC. The chain couples TRBV19 to TRBJ2-5; D might be TRBD1 (7 bases). Germline-derived CDR1 and CDR2 are LNHDA and SQIVND (reference sequence). This CDR3 spans 14 amino acids. V shed 1 base and J shed 10 bases, with 16 bases lying between them.